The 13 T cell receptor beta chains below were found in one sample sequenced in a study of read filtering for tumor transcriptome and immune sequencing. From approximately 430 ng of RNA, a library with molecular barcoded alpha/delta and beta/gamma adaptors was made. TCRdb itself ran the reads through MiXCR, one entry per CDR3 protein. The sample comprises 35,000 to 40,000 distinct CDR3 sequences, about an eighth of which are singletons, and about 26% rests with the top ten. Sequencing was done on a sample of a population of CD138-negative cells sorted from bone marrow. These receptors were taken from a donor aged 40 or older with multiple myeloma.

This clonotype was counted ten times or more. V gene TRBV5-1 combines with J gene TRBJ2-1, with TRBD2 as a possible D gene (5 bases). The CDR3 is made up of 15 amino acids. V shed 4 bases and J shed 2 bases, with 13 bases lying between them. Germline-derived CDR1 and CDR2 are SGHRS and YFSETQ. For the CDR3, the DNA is TGCGCCAGCAGCGTCGACTACGAACCCTACAATGAGCAGTTCTTC. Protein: CASSVDYEPYNEQFF.

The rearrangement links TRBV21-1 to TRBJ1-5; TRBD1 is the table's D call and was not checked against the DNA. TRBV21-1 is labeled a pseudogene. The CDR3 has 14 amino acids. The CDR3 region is CASKSGQGRQPQHF. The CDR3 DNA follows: TGTGCCAGCAAGTCGGGACAGGGGAGGCAGCCCCAGCATTTT.

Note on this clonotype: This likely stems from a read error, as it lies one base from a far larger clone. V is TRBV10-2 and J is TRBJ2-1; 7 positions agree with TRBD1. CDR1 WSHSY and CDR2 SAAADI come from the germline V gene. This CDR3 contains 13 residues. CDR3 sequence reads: CAISKTGDNGQFF. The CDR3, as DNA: TGTGCCATCAGTAAAACAGGGGACAATGGGCAGTTCTTC.

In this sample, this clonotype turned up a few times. The CDR3 nucleotides are TGTGCCAGCAGCTTACCGATTAACACCGGGGAGCTGTTTTTT. Translating gives CASSLPINTGELFF. The chain combines TRBV11-2 with TRBJ2-2; no clear D. Per the germline V gene, CDR1 is SGHAT and CDR2 is FQNNGV. There are 14 residues in the CDR3. Trimming shortened V by 2 bases and J by 2 bases, and 6 bases separated the two germline ends.

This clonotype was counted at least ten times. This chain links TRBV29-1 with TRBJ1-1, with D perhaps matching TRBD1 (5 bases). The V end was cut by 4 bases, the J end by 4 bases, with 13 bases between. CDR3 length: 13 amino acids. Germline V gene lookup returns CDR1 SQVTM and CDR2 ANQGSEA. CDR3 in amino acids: CSVVSGTRTEAFF. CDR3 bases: TGCAGCGTTGTTTCAGGGACCCGCACTGAAGCTTTCTTT.

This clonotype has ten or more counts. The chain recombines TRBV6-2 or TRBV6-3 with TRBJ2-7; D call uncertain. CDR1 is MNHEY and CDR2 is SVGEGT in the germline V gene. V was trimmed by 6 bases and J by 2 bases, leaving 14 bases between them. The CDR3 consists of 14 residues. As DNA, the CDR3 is TGTGCCAGCAGCCCCGCAGCCCGAACCTACGAGCAGTACTTC. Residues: CASSPAARTYEQYF.

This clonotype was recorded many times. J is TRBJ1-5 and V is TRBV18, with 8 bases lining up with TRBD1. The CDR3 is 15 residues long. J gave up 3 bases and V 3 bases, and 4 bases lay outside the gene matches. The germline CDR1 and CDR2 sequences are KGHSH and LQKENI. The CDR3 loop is CASSPRTGFNQPQHF. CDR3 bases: TGTGCCAGCTCACCGCGGACAGGGTTCAATCAGCCCCAGCATTTT. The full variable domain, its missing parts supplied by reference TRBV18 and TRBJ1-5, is NAGVMQNPRHLVRRRGQEARLRCSPMKGHSHVYWYRQLPEEGLKFMVYLQKENIIDESGMPKERFSAEFPKEGPSILRIQQVVRGDSAAYFCASSPRTGFNQPQHFGDGTRLSIL.

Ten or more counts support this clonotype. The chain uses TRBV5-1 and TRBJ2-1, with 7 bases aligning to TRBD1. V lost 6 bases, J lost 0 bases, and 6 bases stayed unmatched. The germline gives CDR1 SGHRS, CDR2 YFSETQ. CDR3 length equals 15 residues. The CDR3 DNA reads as TGCGCCAGCAATACGGGACAGACCTCCTACAATGAGCAGTTCTTC. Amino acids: CASNTGQTSYNEQFF. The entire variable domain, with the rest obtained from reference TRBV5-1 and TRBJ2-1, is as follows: KAGVTQTPRYLIKTRGQQVTLSCSPISGHRSVSWYQQTPGQGLQFLFEYFSETQRNKGNFPGRFSGRQFSNSRSEMNVSTLELGDSALYLCASNTGQTSYNEQFFGPGTRLTVL.

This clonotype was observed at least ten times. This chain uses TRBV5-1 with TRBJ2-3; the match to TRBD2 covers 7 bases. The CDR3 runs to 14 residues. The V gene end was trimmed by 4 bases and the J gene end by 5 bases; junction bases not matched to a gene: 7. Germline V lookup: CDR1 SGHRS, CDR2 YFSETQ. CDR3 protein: CASSVGTMRDTQYF. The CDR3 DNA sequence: TGCGCCAGCAGCGTCGGGACTATGCGAGATACGCAGTATTTT. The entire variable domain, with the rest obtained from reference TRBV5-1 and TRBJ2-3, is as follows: KAGVTQTPRYLIKTRGQQVTLSCSPISGHRSVSWYQQTPGQGLQFLFEYFSETQRNKGNFPGRFSGRQFSNSRSEMNVSTLELGDSALYLCASSVGTMRDTQYFGPGTRLTVL.

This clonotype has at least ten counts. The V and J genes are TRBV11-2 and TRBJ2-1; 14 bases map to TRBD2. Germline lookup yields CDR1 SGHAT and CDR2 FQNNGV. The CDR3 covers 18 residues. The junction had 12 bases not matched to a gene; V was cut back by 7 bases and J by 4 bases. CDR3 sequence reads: CASTPGLAGGGRYNEQFF. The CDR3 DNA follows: TGTGCCAGCACCCCCGGACTAGCGGGAGGTGGCAGATACAATGAGCAGTTCTTC.

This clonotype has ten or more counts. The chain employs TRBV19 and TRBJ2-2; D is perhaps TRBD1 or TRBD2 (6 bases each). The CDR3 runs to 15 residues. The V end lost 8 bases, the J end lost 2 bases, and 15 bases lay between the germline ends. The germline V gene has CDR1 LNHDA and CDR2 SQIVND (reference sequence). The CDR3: CASWGAASNTGELFF. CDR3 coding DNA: TGTGCCAGTTGGGGGGCAGCCTCCAACACCGGGGAGCTGTTTTTT.

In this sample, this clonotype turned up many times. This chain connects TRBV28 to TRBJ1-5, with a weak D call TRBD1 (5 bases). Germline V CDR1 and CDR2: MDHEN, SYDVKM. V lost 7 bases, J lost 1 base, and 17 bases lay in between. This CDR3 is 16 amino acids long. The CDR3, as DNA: TGTGCCAGCACCCGAGGGGAAGCCCGAAGCAATCAGCCCCAGCATTTT. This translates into CASTRGEARSNQPQHF.

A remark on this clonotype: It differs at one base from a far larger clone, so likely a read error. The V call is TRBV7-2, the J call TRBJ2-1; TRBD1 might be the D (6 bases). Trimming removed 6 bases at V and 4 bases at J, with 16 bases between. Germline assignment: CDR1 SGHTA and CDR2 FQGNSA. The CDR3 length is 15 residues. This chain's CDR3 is CASSVIGTSYNEQFF. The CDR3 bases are TGTGCCAGCAGTGTTATTGGGACAAGTTACAATGAGCAGTTCTTC.